This T cell receptor (beta chain) was sequenced in a study of T cell repertoires in cytomegalovirus infection. Looking at the study overall: Shared public TCR beta signatures pointed to both CMV infection and a matching HLA type.

The CDR3 runs to 14 residues. V lost 6 bases, J lost 3 bases, and 7 bases stayed unmatched. The V gene's germline CDR1 is MRHNA and CDR2 SNTAGT. Study conclusions and caveats: Cumulative public TCR beta family frequency identified carriers of CMV plus the relevant HLA. In two of eight donors, the top clonotype was HLA-C-restricted CMV-specific.

TCRdb re-analysed the reads in MiXCR, keeping a single row per CDR3 protein. Here the sample spans roughly 300,000 distinct CDR3 sequences, roughly 25% being singletons. About this clonotype: As yet, its antigen is unknown.

Sample: PBMCs. The V and J genes are TRBV6-4 and TRBJ1-1, with 7 bases fitting TRBD1. This receptor was taken from a human donor in good health (CMV status not recorded). Some clones in this sample may be carry-over from other donors' samples. The CDR3 spells CASSHAGGDTEAFF. CDR3 bases: TGTGCCAGCAGCCACGCAGGGGGGGACACTGAAGCTTTCTTT.